The 26 T cell receptor beta chains below all came from one sample that was sequenced in a study of cytomegalovirus exposure and HLA in healthy donors. The PCR was carried out with 60 Vbeta primers and 13 Jbeta primers. Measured with immunoSEQ multiplex PCR; TCRdb has only the in-frame clones, and not every one. The table includes 120,000 or so clones, around 69% detected once. Sequenced sample: PBMCs. The receptors were gathered from a man aged 45-65 years in good health and CMV-seropositive.

This clone occurred once. The chain carries TRBV5-1 and TRBJ2-3; TRBD2 is a possible D gene (6 bases). The V end lost 4 bases, the J end lost 1 base, and 19 bases lay between the germline ends. The CDR3 contains 17 residues. From germline, CDR1 is SGHRS and CDR2 YFSETQ. CDR3: CASSLLGLGGGTDTQYF. The CDR3, as DNA: TGCGCCAGCAGCCTTCTGGGATTGGGCGGGGGCACAGATACGCAGTATTTT.

This clone was detected only a few times. J is TRBJ2-2 and V is TRBV15; TRBD1 aligns across 8 bases. CDR1 and CDR2 from the germline V gene are LNHNV and YYDKDF (reference sequence). The V and J ends lost 3 bases and 10 bases, in that order; junction bases with no gene match: 7. The CDR3 covers 14 residues. This CDR3 is CATSRSGGDSELFF. DNA for the CDR3: TGTGCCACCAGCAGGTCAGGGGGCGATTCGGAGCTGTTTTTT.

J is TRBJ1-5 and V is TRBV18, with a possible D match to TRBD1 (5 bases). Germline V gene sequence: CDR1 KGHSH, CDR2 LQKENI. The CDR3 spans 16 residues. The V end lost 3 bases, the J end lost 1 base, and 13 bases lay between the germline ends. The DNA of the CDR3 is TGTGCCAGCTCACCGATACAGGTGGAAAGCAATCAGCCCCAGCATTTT. Its protein product is CASSPIQVESNQPQHF.

For the CDR3, the DNA is TGTGCCAGCAGTTTATCGACAGGGGGAAAAGAAAAACTGTTTTTT. The encoded protein is CASSLSTGGKEKLFF. The chain employs TRBV28 and TRBJ1-4; 9 bases are shared with TRBD1. CDR1 and CDR2 (germline): MDHEN, SYDVKM. This CDR3 is built from 15 residues. V lost 1 base, J lost 8 bases, and 5 bases stayed unmatched.

The chain couples TRBV2 to TRBJ1-2; D perhaps matches TRBD1 (5 bases). The germline V gene has CDR1 SNHLY and CDR2 FYNNEI. Deletions cut 1 base from V and 4 bases from J, with 16 bases between. CDR3 length: 16 amino acids. The DNA of the CDR3 is TGTGCCAGCAGTGAAGGTTCAGGCAGGGCTGGCTATGGCTACACCTTC. It translates to CASSEGSGRAGYGYTF.

This chain joins TRBV18 and TRBJ2-1; 7 bases are a match to TRBD1. CDR1 KGHSH and CDR2 LQKENI come from the germline V gene. Trimming removed 2 bases from V and 6 bases from J; junction bases left unmatched: 10. The CDR3 contains 16 residues. The CDR3 DNA reads as TGTGCCAGCTCACCATACACAGGGGTCTTGGGCAATGAGCAGTTCTTC. Translated: CASSPYTGVLGNEQFF.

Concerning this clone: The same CDR3 arises from other DNA sequences in this sample as well. The CDR3 loop is CASSSPGTSIYNEQFF. The DNA of the CDR3 is TGTGCCAGCAGTTCCCCCGGGACTAGCATCTACAATGAGCAGTTCTTC. The V and J genes are TRBV6-5 and TRBJ2-1; 9 bases are shared with TRBD2. Germline CDR1 is MNHEY and CDR2 is SVGAGI. CDR3 size: 16 residues. Trimming cost V 4 bases and J 3 bases; bases outside gene matches: 7.

The chain has TRBV4-1 and TRBJ2-3; D gene uncertain. CDR3 size: 14 residues. The ends were cut back, 4 bases at V and 4 bases at J, with 12 bases in the middle. CDR1 MGHRA and CDR2 YSYEKL come from the germline V gene. The CDR3 region has the DNA TGCGCCAGCAGCCCGTACCGAGGTGCAGATACGCAGTATTTT. This gives the protein CASSPYRGADTQYF.

The rearrangement uses TRBV7-2 and TRBJ1-5; maybe TRBD1 (6 bases). The V gene lost 5 bases and the J gene lost 3 bases, with 14 bases spanning the gap. Germline CDR1 and CDR2: SGHTA and FQGNSA. This CDR3 contains 15 residues. In DNA, the CDR3 is TGTGCCAGCAGCGGGGATGGACAGTCCAATCAGCCCCAGCATTTT. This gives the protein CASSGDGQSNQPQHF.

The V and J genes are TRBV27 and TRBJ1-2; TRBD1 matches at 7 bases. This CDR3 comprises 13 residues. The ends lost 4 bases at V and 3 bases at J; junction bases unmatched: 2. Germline V CDR1 and CDR2: MNHEY, SMNVEV (reference sequence). The CDR3 loop reads CASSYTGDYGYTF. CDR3 bases: TGTGCCAGCAGTTATACAGGGGACTATGGCTACACCTTC.

This chain connects TRBV9 to TRBJ2-7; tentatively, D is TRBD1 (6 bases). Deletions cut 7 bases from V and 3 bases from J, with 11 bases between. The CDR3 loop spans 12 amino acids. Germline values: CDR1 SGDLS, CDR2 YYNGEE. CDR3 DNA: TGTGCCAGCGGCAGGGGAAGCTACGAGCAGTACTTC. Amino acids: CASGRGSYEQYF.

J is TRBJ2-5 and V is TRBV5-4, with TRBD1 matching 7 bases. Unmatched junction bases numbered 18, after V lost 9 bases and J lost 7 bases. This CDR3 is built from 15 residues. Germline V gene lookup returns CDR1 SGHNT and CDR2 YYREEE (reference sequence). DNA for the CDR3: TGTGCCACCGCAAGCCAACAAGGGGGCGGAGGGACCCAGTACTTC. As protein: CATASQQGGGGTQYF.

V gene TRBV7-9 combines with J gene TRBJ2-1, with 8 bases lining up with TRBD2. V dropped 4 bases and J dropped 0; count of bases not matched to a gene: 5. The CDR3 runs to 16 residues. From germline, CDR1 is SEHNR and CDR2 FQNEAQ (reference sequence). This CDR3 reads CASSWERGSSYNEQFF. The CDR3 nucleotides are TGTGCCAGCAGCTGGGAGCGGGGGAGCTCCTACAATGAGCAGTTCTTC. The whole variable domain, remainder taken from reference TRBV7-9 and TRBJ2-1, is DTGVSQNPRHKITKRGQNVTFRCDPISEHNRLYWYRQTLGQGPEFLTYFQNEAQLEKSRLLSDRFSAERPKGSFSTLEIQRTEQGDSAMYLCASSWERGSSYNEQFFGPGTRLTVL.

This clone was seen only a few times. The chain recombines TRBV6-1 with TRBJ2-7; 7 nucleotides align to TRBD2. The length of the CDR3 is 17 residues. The germline CDR1 and CDR2 sequences are MNHNS and SASEGT. The trim removed 2 bases at V and 4 bases at J, leaving 14 bases unmatched. The CDR3 region is CASSEQASGSTYYEQYF. Here the CDR3 DNA reads TGTGCCAGCAGTGAACAGGCTAGCGGATCGACCTATTACGAGCAGTACTTC.

This sequence joins TRBV6-1 and TRBJ1-3; possible D gene TRBD1, 6 bases. Between the trimmed V and J ends, which lost 10 bases and 4 bases, there was a span of 17 bases. The germline V gene encodes CDR1 MNHNS and CDR2 SASEGT. This CDR3 comprises 14 residues. CDR3 nucleotide sequence: TGTGCCACCAAGAGGGGAGGGGGAGGAAACACCATATATTTT. This translates into CATKRGGGGNTIYF.

This chain uses TRBV2 with TRBJ2-3, with 10 positions matching TRBD2. From germline, CDR1 is SNHLY and CDR2 FYNNEI. The length of the CDR3 is 15 residues. With 7 bases clipped from V and 2 bases from J, the junction kept 6 bases outside the gene matches. The CDR3 nucleotides read TGTGCCAGCAATTTACTAGCGGGGTACACAGATACGCAGTATTTT. Residues: CASNLLAGYTDTQYF.

The CDR3 here is CASSTGTLSSYNEQFF. As DNA, the CDR3 is TGCGCCAGCAGCACCGGGACATTAAGCTCCTACAATGAGCAGTTCTTC. The J gene is TRBJ2-1, the V gene TRBV5-1, with a possible D match to TRBD1 (6 bases). CDR3 length: 16 amino acids. Germline V gives CDR1 SGHRS, CDR2 YFSETQ. V was pared by 4 bases and J by 0 bases, with 14 bases between.

This chain links TRBV7-2 with TRBJ2-1, with TRBD2 as a possible D gene (6 bases). This CDR3 is 15 amino acids long. Germline V gene sequence: CDR1 SGHTA, CDR2 FQGNSA. V lost 0 bases and J lost 3, with 9 bases in between. CDR3 loop: CASSLAQGLYNEQFF. The CDR3 nucleotides read TGTGCCAGCAGCTTAGCGCAGGGACTCTACAATGAGCAGTTCTTC. Looking up the rest from reference TRBV7-2 and TRBJ2-1 gives the full variable domain: GAGVSQSPSNKVTEKGKDVELRCDPISGHTALYWYRQSLGQGLEFLIYFQGNSAPDKSGLPSDRFSAERTGGSVSTLTIQRTQQEDSAVYLCASSLAQGLYNEQFFGPGTRLTVL.

The DNA of the CDR3 is TGTGCCAGCACCCCTGACAGTCACACCGGGGAGCTGTTTTTT. Translated, it gives CASTPDSHTGELFF. This chain uses TRBV7-8 with TRBJ2-2; TRBD1 might be the D (5 bases). CDR3 length: 14 residues. Germline assignment: CDR1 SGHVS and CDR2 FQNEAQ. Trimming removed 7 bases from V and 3 bases from J, with 12 bases in between.

The chain uses TRBV2 and TRBJ2-7; D remains unclear. Germline loops: CDR1 SNHLY, CDR2 FYNNEI. The CDR3 consists of 10 residues. V shed 7 bases and J shed 4 bases, with 5 bases lying between them. CDR3 sequence reads: CASIEYEQYF. CDR3 nucleotides: TGTGCCAGCATAGAGTACGAGCAGTACTTC.

Worth noting for this clone: The junction shows a germline mismatch at one end, possibly a read error. The rearrangement uses TRBV7-9 and TRBJ2-3, with 11 nucleotides matching TRBD2. The CDR3 is made up of 18 amino acids. Per germline, CDR1 SEHNR and CDR2 FQNEAQ (reference sequence). Here the CDR3 reads CVSSAHLGLAGATDTQYF. The CDR3 nucleotides are TGTGTCAGCAGCGCCCACCTCGGACTAGCGGGCGCCACAGATACGCAGTATTTT. The full variable domain, in which reference TRBV7-9 and TRBJ2-3 provide the parts outside the CDR3, is DTGVSQNPRHKITKRGQNVTFRCDPISEHNRLYWYRQTLGQGPEFLTYFQNEAQLEKSRLLSDRFSAERPKGSFSTLEIQRTEQGDSAMYLCVSSAHLGLAGATDTQYFGPGTRLTVL.

This chain links TRBV19 with TRBJ1-1; D is unclear. Germline-derived CDR1 and CDR2 are LNHDA and SQIVND (reference sequence). CDR3 length: 14 residues. Trimming cost V 8 bases and J 1 base, with 14 bases left between them. The CDR3 DNA follows: TGTGCCAGTCGCTACCCCAACGCGAACACTGAAGCTTTCTTT. Translation gives CASRYPNANTEAFF.

V usage is TRBV6-5 and J usage is TRBJ1-1, with D unclear. V was cut by 7 bases and J by 4 bases, with 19 bases left in between. Per germline, CDR1 MNHEY and CDR2 SVGAGI. This CDR3 spans 15 amino acids. Here the CDR3 reads CASIIPSGDGTEAFF. The CDR3 DNA follows: TGTGCCAGCATCATCCCCTCCGGGGATGGCACTGAAGCTTTCTTT.

The chain couples TRBV7-9 to TRBJ1-2; D remains unclear. Germline V CDR1 and CDR2: SEHNR, FQNEAQ (reference sequence). This CDR3 is built from 13 residues. Trimming removed 3 bases from V and 2 bases from J, with 7 bases in between. The CDR3 DNA sequence: TGTGCCAGCAGCTTTACGGGGAACTATGGCTACACCTTC. This codes for CASSFTGNYGYTF.

V gene TRBV18 combines with J gene TRBJ2-6, with TRBD2 as a possible D gene (5 bases). The CDR3 runs to 16 residues. Trimming left V 4 bases short and J 2 bases short, with 12 bases between. Germline CDR1 and CDR2: KGHSH and LQKENI. CDR3 protein: CASSLAPGTGANVLTF. The CDR3 DNA sequence: TGTGCCAGCTCACTGGCTCCGGGAACTGGGGCCAACGTCCTGACTTTC.

The J gene is TRBJ1-3, the V gene TRBV5-1, with 7 bases aligning to TRBD1. CDR3 size: 14 residues. V dropped 5 bases and J dropped 2; count of bases not matched to a gene: 4. Germline lookup yields CDR1 SGHRS and CDR2 YFSETQ. This CDR3 is CASRNDRAGNTIYF. CDR3 in DNA: TGCGCCAGCAGGAATGACAGGGCTGGAAACACCATATATTTT.